This is a list of T cell receptor beta chains from one sample in a study of blood T cells in healthy people across ages. Via MiXCR, TCRdb re-called the 5' RACE reads, giving one row per CDR3 protein. Here the sample spans around 1,500,000 distinct CDR3 sequences, under 30% being singletons. The sequenced material came from blood. The receptors derive from a woman aged 25 to 45 in good health. Both conserved end residues are part of each CDR3. Part of the rows lack a size; the others show once, few, many or a class for expanded clones.

>TRBJ2-1|13|.|TRBV12-3/TRBV12-4
CVSRKDSHNEQFF
>TRBJ1-5|11|few|TRBV6-5
CASGDYQPQHF
>TRBJ2-5|14|.|TRBV19
CTSSRSSMSETQYF
>TRBJ2-7|15|.|TRBV27
CASTGLGTDSYEQYF
>TRBJ2-5|16|.|TRBV25-1
CASTRTSGGAGETQYF
>TRBJ2-3|18|.|TRBV18
CASSEATGTAVGTDTQYF
>TRBJ2-1|19|.|TRBV5-6
CASSLVRLAPRGTYNEQFF
>TRBJ2-5|17|.|TRBV11-2
CASSLWASGALGETQYF
>TRBJ2-5|13|many|TRBV6-5
CASRHWDKETQYF
>TRBJ2-1|16|few|TRBV27
CASSLLGQGPYNEQFF
>TRBJ1-2|14|few|TRBV12-3/TRBV12-4
CASSPQGQVYGYTF
>TRBJ2-3|13|.|TRBV7-6
CASKTFISDTQYF
>TRBJ1-2|15|.|TRBV7-2
CASSYSTGVNYGYTF